The entry below gives a single TCR beta chain sequence along with its context. The same CDR3 is also encoded by other DNA sequences in this sample. The CDR3 covers 16 residues. Losses at the gene ends were 7 bases for V and 4 bases for J; bases not matched to a gene: 12. Germline CDR1 SGHNT, CDR2 YYREEE (reference sequence). The sample is drawn from a study of blood T cell repertoires in COVID-19. Study-level information: Whether acute or convalescent, the COVID-19 samples came from the United States, Italy and Spain. The cDNA or gDNA used as material had been derived from T cells, B-cell-depleted T cells, or PBMCs.

Per the original data handling: Scientists estimated how many nucleated cells there were by amplifying reference gene primers. Profiled with immunoSEQ multiplex PCR; TCRdb holds only in-frame clones, not every one. V and J calls and clone size follow that table, whereas D and trimming were derived from the DNA. In the table there are just over 150,000 clones, approximately 82% of which are singletons. The sequence was obtained from an elderly woman with acute or convalescent COVID-19. The material sequenced was peripheral blood. The chain recombines TRBV5-4 with TRBJ1-3; 9 nucleotides agree with TRBD1. The CDR3 DNA is TGTGCCAGCGGCCTGGGAGGCGGGACAGGGGGAAACACCATATATTTT. Residues: CASGLGGGTGGNTIYF.